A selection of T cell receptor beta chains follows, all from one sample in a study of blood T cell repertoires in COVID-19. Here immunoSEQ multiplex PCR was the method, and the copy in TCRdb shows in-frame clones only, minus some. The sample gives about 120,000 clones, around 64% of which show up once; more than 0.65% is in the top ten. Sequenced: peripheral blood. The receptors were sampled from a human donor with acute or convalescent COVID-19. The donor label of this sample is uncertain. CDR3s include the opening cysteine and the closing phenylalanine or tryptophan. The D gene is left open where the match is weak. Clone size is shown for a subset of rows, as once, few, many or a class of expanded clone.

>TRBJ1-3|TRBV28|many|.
CASGLTTGNTIYF
TGTGCCAGCGGGCTGACGACTGGAAACACCATATATTTT
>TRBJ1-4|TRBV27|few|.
CASTSSRLNEKLFF
TGTGCCAGCACCTCTTCGAGGCTTAATGAAAAACTGTTTTTT
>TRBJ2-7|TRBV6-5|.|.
CAIQVHYTYEQYF
TGTGCAATCCAAGTTCACTATACCTACGAGCAGTACTTC
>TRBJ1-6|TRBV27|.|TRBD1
CASRGTGKSSSYNSPLHF
TGTGCCAGCAGGGGGACAGGGAAAAGTAGCTCCTATAATTCACCCCTCCACTTT
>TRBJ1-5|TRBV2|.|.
CASDRYSNQPQHF
TGTGCCAGTGACAGATATAGCAATCAGCCCCAGCATTTT
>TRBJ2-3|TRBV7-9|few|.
CASSLLPLGGGPTDTQYF
TGTGCCAGCAGCTTACTCCCGCTAGGGGGGGGCCCAACAGATACGCAGTATTTT
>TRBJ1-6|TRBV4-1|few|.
CASSQDGGVSTFF
TGCGCCAGCAGCCAAGATGGGGGGGTATCCACTTTCTTT
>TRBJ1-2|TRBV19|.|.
CASSDRDTARYF
TGTGCCAGTAGTGACCGGGACACGGCGAGGTACTTC
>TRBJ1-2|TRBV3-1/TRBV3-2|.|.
CASSSRQNYGYTF
TGTGCCAGCAGCTCACGACAGAACTATGGCTACACCTTC
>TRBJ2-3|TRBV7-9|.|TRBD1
CASSPQGAQTDTQYF
TGTGCCAGCAGCCCTCAGGGGGCGCAGACAGATACGCAGTATTTT
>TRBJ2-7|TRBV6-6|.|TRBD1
CASSRGDSSPSYEQYF
TGTGCCAGCAGTCGAGGGGACAGCTCCCCCTCCTACGAGCAGTACTTC
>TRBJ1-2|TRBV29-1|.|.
CSAEPQGRGYTF
TGCAGCGCTGAACCGCAGGGCCGGGGCTACACCTTC
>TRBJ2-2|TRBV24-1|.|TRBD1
CATSADRGRTAGELFF
TGTGCCACCAGTGCTGACAGGGGGCGCACCGCCGGGGAGCTGTTTTTT
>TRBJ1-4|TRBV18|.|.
CASSPSPGGGTNEKLFF
TGTGCCAGCTCACCATCTCCAGGTGGAGGCACTAATGAAAAACTGTTTTTT
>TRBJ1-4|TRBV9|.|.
CASSVDPWQGDEKLFF
TGTGCCAGCAGCGTAGATCCTTGGCAGGGCGATGAAAAACTGTTTTTT
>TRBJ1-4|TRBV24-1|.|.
CATSAKATGSREKLFF
TGTGCCACCAGTGCCAAGGCGACAGGCAGCAGAGAAAAACTGTTTTTT
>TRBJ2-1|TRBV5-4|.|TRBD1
CASSARQGWDEQFF
TGTGCCAGCAGCGCTAGACAGGGTTGGGATGAGCAGTTCTTC